These 11 T cell receptor beta chains were all obtained from the same sample, sequenced in a study of blood T cell repertoires in COVID-19. Clones were sequenced by immunoSEQ multiplex PCR, and TCRdb holds only the in-frame ones, with some missing. Counted here are about 210,000 clones, 80% to 90% occurring once; the ten biggest clones make up around 1.5%. Sequencing was carried out using peripheral blood. The receptors here all came from a man aged 18 to 30 with active or convalescent COVID-19.

The V gene is TRBV18, the J gene TRBJ2-3, with TRBD2 matching 11 bases. CDR3 length: 15 residues. Germline V CDR1 and CDR2: KGHSH, LQKENI. V shed 5 bases, J shed 5 bases, and the junction held 6 bases outside the gene matches. CDR3 bases: TGTGCCAGCTCAGCAACTAGCGGGAGTAAAGATACGCAGTATTTT. Residues: CASSATSGSKDTQYF.

The rearrangement joins TRBV4-2 to TRBJ1-5; 7 positions match TRBD1. The CDR3 extends over 15 amino acids. V shed 3 bases, J shed 6 bases, and the junction held 8 bases outside the gene matches. Germline CDR1 is LGHNA and CDR2 is YNFKEQ. The CDR3 region has the DNA TGTGCCAGCAGCCAGTCTACAGGGGCCCCTCAGCCCCAGCATTTT. This encodes CASSQSTGAPQPQHF.

The V gene is TRBV6-5, the J gene TRBJ2-2; D remains ambiguous. This CDR3 is 15 amino acids long. Germline V gene sequence: CDR1 MNHEY, CDR2 SVGAGI. V dropped 10 bases and J dropped 7 bases, with 22 bases sitting between them. CDR3 residues: CATAVTELVYGELFF. CDR3 nucleotide sequence: TGTGCCACAGCAGTTACGGAGCTAGTTTACGGGGAGCTGTTTTTT.

This sequence joins TRBV7-3 and TRBJ2-3; TRBD2 aligns across 12 bases. The length of the CDR3 is 15 residues. V trimming: 5 bases; J trimming: 6 bases; junction bases outside the gene matches: 6. Germline CDR1 is SGHTA and CDR2 is FQGTGA. CDR3 sequence reads: CASSALAGGWDTQYF. CDR3 DNA: TGTGCCAGCAGCGCCCTAGCGGGAGGGTGGGATACGCAGTATTTT.

The genes are TRBV5-6 and TRBJ1-3, with 8 bases identical to TRBD1. V lost 3 bases to trimming and J lost 0 bases; unmatched junction nucleotides: 2. This CDR3 region has 15 residues. Germline CDR1 SGHDT, CDR2 YYEEEE. CDR3 region: CASSWGTGSGNTIYF. The CDR3 DNA reads TGTGCCAGCAGCTGGGGGACAGGCTCTGGAAACACCATATATTTT.

This chain uses TRBV7-2 with TRBJ1-2; D call uncertain. The germline V gene encodes CDR1 SGHTA and CDR2 FQGNSA. The V end lost 7 bases, the J end lost 2 bases, and 11 bases lay between the germline ends. The CDR3 is 13 amino acids. As DNA, the CDR3 is TGTGCCAGCAACCTAGGCGGGAACTATGGCTACACCTTC. Its protein product is CASNLGGNYGYTF.

The V gene is TRBV7-6, the J gene TRBJ1-1; maybe TRBD1 (5 bases). CDR1 SGHVS and CDR2 FNYEAQ come from the germline V gene. This CDR3 spans 14 amino acids. The V and J ends lost 1 base and 4 bases respectively, with 10 bases between them. The chain's CDR3 is CASSLVGGTTEAFF. The CDR3 bases are TGTGCCAGCAGCTTAGTTGGGGGGACCACTGAAGCTTTCTTT.

V and J are TRBV7-3 and TRBJ2-3; perhaps TRBD1 as D (6 bases). The V and J ends lost 5 bases and 3 bases respectively, with 9 bases between them. Germline V gene data show CDR1 as SGHTA and CDR2 as FQGTGA. CDR3 length equals 13 residues. As DNA, the CDR3 is TGTGCCAGCAGCCGTACAGGGACAGATACGCAGTATTTT. Amino acid sequence: CASSRTGTDTQYF.

In its sample, this clone was seen a few times. This chain uses TRBV4-2 with TRBJ1-6, with 9 bases matching TRBD1. The V segment lost 1 base and the J segment 9 bases; nucleotides outside the gene matches: 4. In germline, CDR1 is LGHNA, CDR2 YNFKEQ. The CDR3 spans 15 residues. CDR3 sequence: CASSQVGQGGSPLHF. Here the CDR3 DNA reads TGTGCCAGCAGCCAAGTGGGACAGGGCGGTTCACCCCTCCACTTT.

The chain couples TRBV4-3 to TRBJ2-3; D gene ambiguous. The V end was cut by 1 base, the J end by 0 bases, with 11 bases between. This CDR3 is built from 16 residues. Germline V gene lookup returns CDR1 LGHNA and CDR2 YSLEER. CDR3 region: CASSQGYSLSTDTQYF. DNA of the CDR3: TGCGCCAGCAGCCAAGGGTACAGCCTTAGCACAGATACGCAGTATTTT.

This clone was recorded only once. The chain combines TRBV6-4 with TRBJ2-2; D might be TRBD1 (5 bases). Looked up from germline, CDR1 is MRHNA and CDR2 is SNTAGT. The CDR3 spans 15 residues. Deletions cut 2 bases from V and 2 bases from J, with 9 bases between. CDR3 residues: CASSDGQGNTGELFF. The CDR3 nucleotides read TGTGCCAGCAGTGACGGGCAGGGCAACACCGGGGAGCTGTTTTTT.